This TCR beta chain is drawn from a study of cytomegalovirus exposure and HLA in healthy donors. Study-level background: There were fewer than 130 million unique TCR beta sequences, drawn from 150 million to 200 million T cells, in an earlier analysis. Broader study findings: CMV serostatus was the sole immune exposure data available.

As for this clone: Its antigen is currently unknown.

The PCR ran on 60 Vbeta and 13 Jbeta primers. TCRdb's copy holds only in-frame clones and misses some; the assay was immunoSEQ multiplex PCR. The sample lists about 140,000 clones; over 75% were seen once. V was shortened by 0 bases and J by 4 bases, with 9 bases between the two germline ends. CDR3 size: 14 residues. Germline V gives CDR1 LNHNV, CDR2 YYDKDF (reference sequence). The clonotype was recovered from a man aged 30 to 45 in good health. The chain carries TRBV15 and TRBJ1-2; weak D call: TRBD1 (5 bases). Sequenced input: PBMCs. CDR3 DNA sequence: TGTGCCACCAGCAGAGATAGGGGATCCTATGGCTACACCTTC. This translates into CATSRDRGSYGYTF.